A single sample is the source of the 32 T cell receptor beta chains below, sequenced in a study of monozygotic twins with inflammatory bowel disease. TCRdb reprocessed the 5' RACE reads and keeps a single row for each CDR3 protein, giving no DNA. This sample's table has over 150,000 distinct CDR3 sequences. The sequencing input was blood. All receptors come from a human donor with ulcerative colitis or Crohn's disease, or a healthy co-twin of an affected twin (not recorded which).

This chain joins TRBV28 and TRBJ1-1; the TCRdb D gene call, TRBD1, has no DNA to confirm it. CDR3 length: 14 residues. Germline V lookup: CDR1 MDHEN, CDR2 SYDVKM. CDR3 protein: CASSSRGRNTEAFF. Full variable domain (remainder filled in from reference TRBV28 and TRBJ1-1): DVKVTQSSRYLVKRTGEKVFLECVQDMDHENMFWYRQDPGLGLRLIYFSYDVKMKEKGDIPEGYSVSREKKERFSLILESASTNQTSMYLCASSSRGRNTEAFFGQGTRLTVV.

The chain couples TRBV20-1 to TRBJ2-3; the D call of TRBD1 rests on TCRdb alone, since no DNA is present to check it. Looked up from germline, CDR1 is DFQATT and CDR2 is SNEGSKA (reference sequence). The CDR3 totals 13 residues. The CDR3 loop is CSARDARTDTQYF.

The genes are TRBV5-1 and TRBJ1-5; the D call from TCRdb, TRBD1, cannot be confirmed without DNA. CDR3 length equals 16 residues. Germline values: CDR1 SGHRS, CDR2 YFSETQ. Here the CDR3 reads CASSYNPGQGNQPQHF.

CDR3 protein: CASSSNLLMNTEAFF. This chain uses TRBV7-9 with TRBJ1-1. The CDR3 length is 15 residues. Germline V lookup: CDR1 SEHNR, CDR2 FQNEAQ (reference sequence).

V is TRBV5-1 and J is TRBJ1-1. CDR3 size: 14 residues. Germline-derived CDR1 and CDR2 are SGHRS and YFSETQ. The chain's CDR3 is CASSLWQTNTEAFF.

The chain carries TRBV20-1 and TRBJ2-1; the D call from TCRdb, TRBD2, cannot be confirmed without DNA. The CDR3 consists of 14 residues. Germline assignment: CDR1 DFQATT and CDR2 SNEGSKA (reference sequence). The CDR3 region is CSASPRGERHEQFF.

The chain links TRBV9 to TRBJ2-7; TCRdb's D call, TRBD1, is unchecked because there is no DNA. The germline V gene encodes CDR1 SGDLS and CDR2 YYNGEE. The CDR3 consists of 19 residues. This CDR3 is CASRFLPSPLGGRTYEQYF.

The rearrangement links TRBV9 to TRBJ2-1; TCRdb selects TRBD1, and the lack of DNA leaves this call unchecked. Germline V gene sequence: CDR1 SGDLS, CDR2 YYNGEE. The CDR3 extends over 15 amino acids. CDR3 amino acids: CASSIGALGSHEQFF.

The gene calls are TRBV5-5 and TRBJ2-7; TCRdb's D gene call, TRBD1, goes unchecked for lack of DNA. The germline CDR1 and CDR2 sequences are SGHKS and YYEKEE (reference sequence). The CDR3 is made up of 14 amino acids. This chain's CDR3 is CASSYGTLSYEQYF.

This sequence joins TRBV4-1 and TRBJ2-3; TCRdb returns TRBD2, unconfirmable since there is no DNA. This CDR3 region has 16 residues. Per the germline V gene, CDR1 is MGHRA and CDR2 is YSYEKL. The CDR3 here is CASSQDSGASTDTQYF.

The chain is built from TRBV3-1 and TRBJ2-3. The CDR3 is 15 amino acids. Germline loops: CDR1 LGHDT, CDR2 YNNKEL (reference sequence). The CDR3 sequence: CASSQTSRVGDTQYF.

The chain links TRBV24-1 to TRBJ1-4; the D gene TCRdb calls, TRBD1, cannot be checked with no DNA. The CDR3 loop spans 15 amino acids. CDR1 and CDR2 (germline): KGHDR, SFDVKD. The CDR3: CATSDPGQGDEKLFF.

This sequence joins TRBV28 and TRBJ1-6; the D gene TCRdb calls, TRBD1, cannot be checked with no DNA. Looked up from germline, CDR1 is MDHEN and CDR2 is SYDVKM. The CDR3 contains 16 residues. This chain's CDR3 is CASSRTASSYNSPLHF.

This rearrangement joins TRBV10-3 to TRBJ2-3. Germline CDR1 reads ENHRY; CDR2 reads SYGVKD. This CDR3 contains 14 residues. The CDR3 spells CAISESGRTDTQYF.

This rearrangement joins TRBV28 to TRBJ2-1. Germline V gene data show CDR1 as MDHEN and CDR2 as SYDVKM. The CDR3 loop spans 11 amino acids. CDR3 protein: CASSWVNEQFF.

The CDR3 loop is CASSPSRGISGNTIYF. V gene TRBV5-5 combines with J gene TRBJ1-3; checking the TCRdb D call of TRBD1 is not possible without DNA. The germline CDR1 and CDR2 sequences are SGHKS and YYEKEE (reference sequence). The CDR3 spans 16 residues.

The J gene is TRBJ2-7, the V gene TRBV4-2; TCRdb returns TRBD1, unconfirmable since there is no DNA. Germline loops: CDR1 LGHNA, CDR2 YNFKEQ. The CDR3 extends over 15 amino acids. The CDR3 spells CASSPGQGETYEQYF.

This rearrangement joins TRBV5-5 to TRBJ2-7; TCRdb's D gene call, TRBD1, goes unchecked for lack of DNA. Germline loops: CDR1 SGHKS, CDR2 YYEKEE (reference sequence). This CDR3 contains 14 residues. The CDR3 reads CASSQRQGSYEQYF.

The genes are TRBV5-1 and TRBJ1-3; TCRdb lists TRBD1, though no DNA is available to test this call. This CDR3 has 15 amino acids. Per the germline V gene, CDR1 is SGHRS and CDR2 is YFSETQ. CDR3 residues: CASSPGGRGMDTIYF.

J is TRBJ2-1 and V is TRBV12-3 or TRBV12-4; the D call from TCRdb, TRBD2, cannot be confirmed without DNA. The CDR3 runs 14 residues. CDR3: CASTSRGSHNEQFF.

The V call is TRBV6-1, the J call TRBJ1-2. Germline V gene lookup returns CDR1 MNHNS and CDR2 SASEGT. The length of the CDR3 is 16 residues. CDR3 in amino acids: CASIRRRRAGDYGYTF.

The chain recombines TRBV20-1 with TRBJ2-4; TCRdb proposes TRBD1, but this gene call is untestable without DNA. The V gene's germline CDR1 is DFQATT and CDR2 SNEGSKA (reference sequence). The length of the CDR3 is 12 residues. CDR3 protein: CSATRQGDIQYF.

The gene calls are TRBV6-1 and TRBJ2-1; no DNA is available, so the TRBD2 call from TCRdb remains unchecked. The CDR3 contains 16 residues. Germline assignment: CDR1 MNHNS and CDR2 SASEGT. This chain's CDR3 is CASSETQRGGDNEQFF.

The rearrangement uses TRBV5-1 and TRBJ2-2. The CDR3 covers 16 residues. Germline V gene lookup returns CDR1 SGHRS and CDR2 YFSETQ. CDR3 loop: CASSLGNSDGTGELFF.

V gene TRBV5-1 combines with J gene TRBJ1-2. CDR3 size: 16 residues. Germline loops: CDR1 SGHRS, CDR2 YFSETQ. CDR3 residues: CASSQTHPTQVLGYTF.

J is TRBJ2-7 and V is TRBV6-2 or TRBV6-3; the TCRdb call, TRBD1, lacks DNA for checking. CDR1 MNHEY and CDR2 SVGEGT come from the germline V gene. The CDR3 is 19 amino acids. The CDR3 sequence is CASSPSGGTIQMASYEQYF.

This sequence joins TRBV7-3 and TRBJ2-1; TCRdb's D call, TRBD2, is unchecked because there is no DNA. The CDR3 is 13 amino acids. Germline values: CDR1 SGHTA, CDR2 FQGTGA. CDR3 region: CATSSGGAGEQFF.

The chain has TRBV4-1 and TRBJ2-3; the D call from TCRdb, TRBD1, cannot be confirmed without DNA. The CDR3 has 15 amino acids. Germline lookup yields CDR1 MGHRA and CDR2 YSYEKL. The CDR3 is CASSQSDRATDTQYF.

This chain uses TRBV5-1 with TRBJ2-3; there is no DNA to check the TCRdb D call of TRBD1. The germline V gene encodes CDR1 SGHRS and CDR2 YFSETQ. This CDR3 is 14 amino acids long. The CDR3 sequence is CASRSGQSTDTQYF.

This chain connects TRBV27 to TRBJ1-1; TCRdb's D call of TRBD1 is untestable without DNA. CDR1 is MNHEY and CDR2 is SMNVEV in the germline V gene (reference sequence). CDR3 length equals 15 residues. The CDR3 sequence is CASRDGQAEDTEAFF.

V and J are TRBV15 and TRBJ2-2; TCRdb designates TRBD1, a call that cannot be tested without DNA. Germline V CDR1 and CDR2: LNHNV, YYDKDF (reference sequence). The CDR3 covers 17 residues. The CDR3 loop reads CATSRAGVTQRTGELFF.

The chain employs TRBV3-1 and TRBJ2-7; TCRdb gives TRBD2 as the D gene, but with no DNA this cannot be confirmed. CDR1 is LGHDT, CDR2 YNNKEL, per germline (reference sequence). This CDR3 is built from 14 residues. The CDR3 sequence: CASSPRGLSYEQYF.